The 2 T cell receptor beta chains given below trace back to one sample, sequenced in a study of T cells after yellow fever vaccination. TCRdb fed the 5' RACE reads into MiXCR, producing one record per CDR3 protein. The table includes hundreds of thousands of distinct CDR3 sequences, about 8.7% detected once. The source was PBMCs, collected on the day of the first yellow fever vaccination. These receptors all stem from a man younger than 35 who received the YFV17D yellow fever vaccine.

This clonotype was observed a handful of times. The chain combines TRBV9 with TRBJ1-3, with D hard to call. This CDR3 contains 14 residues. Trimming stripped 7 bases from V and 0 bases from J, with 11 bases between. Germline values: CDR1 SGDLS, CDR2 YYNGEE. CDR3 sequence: CASAAGDSGNTIYF. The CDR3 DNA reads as TGTGCCAGCGCCGCCGGAGACTCTGGAAACACCATATATTTT.

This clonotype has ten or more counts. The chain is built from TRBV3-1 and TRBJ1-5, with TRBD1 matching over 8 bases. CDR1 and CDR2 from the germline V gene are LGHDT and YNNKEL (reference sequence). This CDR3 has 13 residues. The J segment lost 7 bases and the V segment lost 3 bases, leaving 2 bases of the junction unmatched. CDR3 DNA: TGTGCCAGCAGCCAGGACAGGGACCAGCCCCAGCATTTT. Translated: CASSQDRDQPQHF.